Below, 12 T cell receptor beta chains from the same sample are listed, as sequenced in a study of OX40 agonist ivuxolimab in advanced cancers. Here immunoSEQ multiplex PCR was the method, and the copy in TCRdb shows in-frame clones only, minus some. The sample includes fewer than 90,000 clones, around 94% seen only once; the top ten take 2.5% to 3.5%. The starting material was CD4+ or CD8+ T cells sorted from blood, obtained in a trial of the OX40 agonist ivuxolimab. Receptor source: an adult with an advanced solid tumor such as melanoma, head and neck, liver or kidney cancer.

The chain combines TRBV7-9 with TRBJ1-3; possible D gene TRBD1, 5 bases. The CDR3 has 15 residues. With 5 bases removed from V and 2 bases from J, the gap between germline ends came to 13 bases. Germline CDR1 reads SEHNR; CDR2 reads FQNEAQ (reference sequence). The CDR3 DNA sequence: TGTGCCAGCAGCCCCACAGGATTCGCTGGAAACACCATATATTTT. Protein sequence: CASSPTGFAGNTIYF.

The chain links TRBV7-2 to TRBJ1-1; D unclear. Germline CDR1 is SGHTA and CDR2 is FQGNSA. V was pared by 0 bases and J by 2 bases, with 7 bases between. The CDR3 sequence is 14 residues long. The CDR3, as DNA: TGTGCCAGCAGCTTAGCGTCTATAAACACTGAAGCTTTCTTT. Translation gives CASSLASINTEAFF. The variable domain in full, completed from reference TRBV7-2 and TRBJ1-1, reads GAGVSQSPSNKVTEKGKDVELRCDPISGHTALYWYRQSLGQGLEFLIYFQGNSAPDKSGLPSDRFSAERTGGSVSTLTIQRTQQEDSAVYLCASSLASINTEAFFGQGTRLTVV.

The gene calls are TRBV28 and TRBJ2-2, with D perhaps TRBD1 (5 bases). Germline assignment: CDR1 MDHEN and CDR2 SYDVKM. V gave up 6 bases and J gave up 2 bases, with 16 bases separating them. There are 16 residues in the CDR3. CDR3 in DNA: TGTGCCAGCAGCCCTCCCTGGCAGGGTAACACCGGGGAGCTGTTTTTT. Encoded protein: CASSPPWQGNTGELFF.

The chain is built from TRBV19 and TRBJ2-5; D is unclear. The assigned J gene may be wrong: the sequence end matches TRBJ2-7 better. Germline-derived CDR1 and CDR2 are LNHDA and SQIVND (reference sequence). The CDR3 is made up of 13 amino acids. CDR3 in DNA: TGTGCCACCTCAAGGTACAGAGCCTACGAGCAGTACTTC. It translates to CATSRYRAYEQYF.

This rearrangement joins TRBV6-1 to TRBJ2-1; TRBD1 is a possible D gene (5 bases). The CDR3 length is 13 residues. V lost 6 bases and J lost 5, with 11 bases in between. The V gene's germline CDR1 is MNHNS and CDR2 SASEGT. The CDR3: CASRGPSHNEQFF. The CDR3 nucleotides read TGTGCCAGCAGGGGGCCCTCGCACAATGAGCAGTTCTTC.

The V gene is TRBV5-6, the J gene TRBJ2-3, with TRBD2 identical over 7 bases. Per germline, CDR1 SGHDT and CDR2 YYEEEE. Losses at the gene ends were 0 bases for V and 6 bases for J; bases not matched to a gene: 13. The CDR3 has 17 residues. CDR3 sequence reads: CASSLVGAGAPGDTQYF. CDR3 sequence (DNA): TGTGCCAGCAGCTTGGTCGGCGCGGGAGCTCCGGGGGATACGCAGTATTTT.

This chain connects TRBV28 to TRBJ1-2; no definite D call. V shed 2 bases and J shed 0 bases, with 4 bases lying between them. The germline gives CDR1 MDHEN, CDR2 SYDVKM. This CDR3 is 13 amino acids long. The CDR3 loop reads CASSLQANYGYTF. The CDR3 coding sequence is TGTGCCAGCAGTTTACAGGCTAACTATGGCTACACCTTC.

This chain links TRBV6-1 with TRBJ2-3; 8 nucleotides agree with TRBD2. V trimming: 4 bases; J trimming: 4 bases; junction bases outside the gene matches: 16. The CDR3 loop spans 18 amino acids. Germline-derived CDR1 and CDR2 are MNHNS and SASEGT. CDR3 amino acids: CASSVTSGDYGAPDTQYF. The CDR3 DNA sequence: TGTGCCAGCAGTGTAACTAGCGGAGATTATGGGGCCCCAGATACGCAGTATTTT.

The rearrangement joins TRBV5-1 to TRBJ2-7; TRBD2 aligns across 8 bases. Germline CDR1 reads SGHRS; CDR2 reads YFSETQ. The CDR3 extends over 15 amino acids. Losses at the gene ends were 0 bases for V and 3 bases for J; bases not matched to a gene: 5. CDR3 sequence reads: CASSLAREGLYEQYF. The CDR3 region has the DNA TGCGCCAGCAGCTTGGCTCGGGAGGGCCTCTACGAGCAGTACTTC.

J is TRBJ2-1 and V is TRBV11-1; maybe TRBD2 (6 bases). The germline V and J ends were trimmed by 8 bases and 0 bases, with 17 bases remaining between them. CDR1 is SGHAT, CDR2 FQDESV, per germline (reference sequence). The CDR3 spans 16 residues. In DNA form, the CDR3 reads TGTGCCAGCGGTTCTCAAACTAGCAGCTCCTACAATGAGCAGTTCTTC. Translating it yields CASGSQTSSSYNEQFF. The whole variable domain, filled in from reference TRBV11-1 and TRBJ2-1, reads EAEVAQSPRYKITEKSQAVAFWCDPISGHATLYWYRQILGQGPELLVQFQDESVVDDSQLPKDRFSAERLKGVDSTLKIQPAELGDSAMYLCASGSQTSSSYNEQFFGPGTRLTVL.

The chain joins TRBV5-1 to TRBJ2-1, with D unresolved. The CDR3 has 16 amino acids. V lost 0 bases, J lost 1 base, and 11 bases lay in between. Germline V gives CDR1 SGHRS, CDR2 YFSETQ. CDR3 DNA: TGCGCCAGCAGCTTGGCGTGGCCTCGGTCCTACAATGAGCAGTTCTTC. It codes for CASSLAWPRSYNEQFF.

V is TRBV25-1 and J is TRBJ1-5; 7 nucleotides align to TRBD1. V shed 1 base, J shed 7 bases, and the junction held 7 bases outside the gene matches. The CDR3 contains 15 residues. Germline loops: CDR1 MGHDK, CDR2 SYGVNS. The CDR3 bases are TGTGCCAGCAGTGAATCGGGTCAGGGGGGACAGCCCCAGCATTTT. It specifies CASSESGQGGQPQHF.